A selection of T cell receptor beta chains follows, all from one sample in a study of early T cells in non-severe SARS-CoV-2 infection. TCRdb processed the 5' RACE reads anew with MiXCR; each CDR3 protein has one entry. The table records under 75,000 distinct CDR3 sequences, about an eighth of them present only once. The sample consisted of whole blood. These receptors were collected from an adult who was a healthcare worker with PCR-confirmed SARS-CoV-2 infection or an uninfected control (not recorded which). Each CDR3 is given with its conserved first and last residue. The order of the fields is V gene, CDR3 protein.

v_call: TRBV3-1
cdr3_aa: CASSEISRDTQYF

v_call: TRBV7-2
cdr3_aa: CASSPERDQPQHF

v_call: TRBV4-1
cdr3_aa: CASSQPPMGNQETQYF

v_call: TRBV6-2/TRBV6-3
cdr3_aa: CASSHRGQNTEAFF

v_call: TRBV20-1
cdr3_aa: CSAYTGTSMETQYF

v_call: TRBV2
cdr3_aa: CASMSGLGVGGELFF

v_call: TRBV6-6
cdr3_aa: CASVGGRGYEQFF

v_call: TRBV4-1
cdr3_aa: CASSQDQDVGQGIRQYF

v_call: TRBV5-4
cdr3_aa: CASSLADGLETQYF

v_call: TRBV28
cdr3_aa: CASSLGQGRDEQYF

v_call: TRBV7-6
cdr3_aa: CASSRSWGDSPLHF

v_call: TRBV7-2
cdr3_aa: CASSLILRGTGELFF

v_call: TRBV11-3
cdr3_aa: CASSFTVNTEAFF

v_call: TRBV19
cdr3_aa: CASSSGHLNQPQHF

v_call: TRBV11-1
cdr3_aa: CASARTGPYEQYF

v_call: TRBV21-1
cdr3_aa: CASSNNWGSGELFF